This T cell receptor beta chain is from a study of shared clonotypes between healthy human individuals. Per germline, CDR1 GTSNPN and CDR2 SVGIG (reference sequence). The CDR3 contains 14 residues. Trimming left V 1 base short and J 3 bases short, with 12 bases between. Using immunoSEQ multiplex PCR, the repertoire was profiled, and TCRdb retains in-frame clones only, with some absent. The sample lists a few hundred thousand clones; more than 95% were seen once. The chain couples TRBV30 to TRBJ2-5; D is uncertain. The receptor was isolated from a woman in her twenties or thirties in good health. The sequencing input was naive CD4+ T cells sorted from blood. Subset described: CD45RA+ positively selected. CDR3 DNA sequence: TGTGCCTGGAGTGAGGCTTCAACGGAAGAGACCCAGTACTTC. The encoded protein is CAWSEASTEETQYF.